These 21 T cell receptor beta chains originate from one sample sequenced in a study of T-cell reconstitution after alpha-beta-depleted transplantation in children. Researchers prepared the TCRbeta library using unique molecular identifiers, the study reports. One entry per CDR3 protein results from TCRdb running MiXCR on the PCR reads. The sample records about 350,000 distinct CDR3 sequences, about 14% being singletons. The sample consisted of PBMCs, taken from the stem cell graft. The receptors were sampled from a human donor who donated a stem cell graft to a child with Fanconi anemia.

This chain uses TRBV6-1 with TRBJ2-5; D is perhaps TRBD1 or TRBD2 (5 bases each). The germline gives CDR1 MNHNS, CDR2 SASEGT. Deletions cut 4 bases from V and 4 bases from J, with 13 bases between. CDR3 length: 14 residues. CDR3 in DNA: TGTGCCAGCAGTGTGGGACCTCTGGGAGAGACCCAGTACTTC. It encodes CASSVGPLGETQYF.

The CDR3 here is CASSHLGQGRETQYF. In DNA, the CDR3 is TGTGCCAGCAGCCACTTGGGACAGGGGCGAGAGACCCAGTACTTC. This chain joins TRBV7-9 and TRBJ2-5, with TRBD1 matching 10 bases. V shed 5 bases and J 4 bases; nucleotides not matched to a gene: 7. CDR3 length equals 15 residues. Germline V CDR1 and CDR2: SEHNR, FQNEAQ (reference sequence).

V is TRBV5-1 and J is TRBJ2-3, with 7 bases aligning to TRBD1. The CDR3 spans 14 residues. The trim removed 3 bases at V and 4 bases at J, leaving 5 bases unmatched. The V gene's germline CDR1 is SGHRS and CDR2 YFSETQ. CDR3 sequence (DNA): TGCGCCAGCAGCTCGACAGGGAACGCAGATACGCAGTATTTT. Translation: CASSSTGNADTQYF.

The chain joins TRBV11-2 to TRBJ2-5; 9 bases map to TRBD2. CDR1 and CDR2 (germline): SGHAT, FQNNGV. The junction had 12 bases not matched to a gene; V was cut back by 2 bases and J by 5 bases. The CDR3 covers 17 residues. CDR3 in amino acids: CASSLSLAGLITETQYF. The DNA of the CDR3 is TGTGCCAGCAGCTTATCCCTAGCGGGGTTAATAACGGAGACCCAGTACTTC.

V usage is TRBV7-9 and J usage is TRBJ2-3, with D hard to call. V gave up 5 bases and J gave up 4 bases, with 10 bases separating them. CDR1 and CDR2 (germline): SEHNR, FQNEAQ (reference sequence). This CDR3 comprises 13 residues. CDR3 nucleotide sequence: TGTGCCAGCAGCACAGTTGGCGCAGATACGCAGTATTTT. It specifies CASSTVGADTQYF.

This clonotype was seen repeatedly, ten times or more. The genes are TRBV6-1 and TRBJ2-1; 8 positions agree with TRBD1. Germline loops: CDR1 MNHNS, CDR2 SASEGT. With V trimmed by 6 bases and J by 2 bases, 6 bases remained unmatched. There are 15 residues in the CDR3. The CDR3 loop reads CASRTTGGPYNEQFF. Here the CDR3 DNA reads TGTGCCAGCAGAACCACAGGGGGTCCCTACAATGAGCAGTTCTTC.

The genes are TRBV21-1 and TRBJ2-2; the table's D gene call, TRBD1, was not cross checked with the DNA. TRBV21-1 is classified as a pseudogene. CDR3 length equals 15 residues. CDR3 protein: CAHSRLGRGTGELFF. For the CDR3, the DNA is TGTGCCCACAGCAGGCTGGGGAGAGGAACCGGGGAGCTGTTTTTT.

The sample holds many counts of this clonotype. This rearrangement joins TRBV5-1 to TRBJ2-4; 8 bases agree with TRBD1. Germline-derived CDR1 and CDR2 are SGHRS and YFSETQ. After removal of 0 bases from V and 5 bases from J, the junction contained 1 base not matched to a gene. There are 14 residues in the CDR3. The CDR3 sequence: CASSLVGQENIQYF. The CDR3 nucleotides are TGCGCCAGCAGCTTGGTGGGACAGGAAAACATTCAGTACTTC.

This clonotype was counted a few times. This chain connects TRBV2 to TRBJ2-3, with 14 bases matching TRBD2. Germline CDR1 is SNHLY and CDR2 is FYNNEI. The CDR3 is made up of 20 amino acids. The J segment lost 2 bases and the V segment lost 1 base, leaving 11 bases of the junction unmatched. This CDR3 reads CASSEVLRGLAGELTDTQYF. CDR3 DNA: TGTGCCAGCAGTGAAGTGCTACGGGGACTAGCGGGGGAGCTCACAGATACGCAGTATTTT.

A few counts support this clonotype. The chain has TRBV4-2 and TRBJ2-2; D not certain. The V end was cut by 4 bases, the J end by 4 bases, with 13 bases between. The CDR3 is made up of 15 amino acids. CDR1 LGHNA and CDR2 YNFKEQ come from the germline V gene. CDR3 nucleotide sequence: TGTGCCAGCAGCCGACCGGTGGGCGGCACCGGGGAGCTGTTTTTT. Protein product: CASSRPVGGTGELFF.

This clonotype was picked up a small number of times. This rearrangement joins TRBV6-2 or TRBV6-3 to TRBJ1-1; D not resolved. V lost 2 bases to trimming and J lost 10 bases, with 14 bases between them. Germline assignment: CDR1 MNHEY and CDR2 SVGEGT. The CDR3 runs to 13 residues. The CDR3 loop reads CASSYDGVLGAFF. The CDR3 DNA reads as TGTGCCAGCAGTTACGATGGTGTCCTGGGAGCTTTCTTT.

This clonotype was counted ten times or more. The chain carries TRBV5-4 and TRBJ1-1; 9 bases are a match to TRBD1. V was clipped by 4 bases and J by 3 bases; unmatched bases: 4. The germline CDR1 and CDR2 sequences are SGHNT and YYREEE (reference sequence). CDR3 length: 14 amino acids. The CDR3 is CASSGGTGYTEAFF. CDR3 in DNA: TGTGCCAGCAGCGGAGGGACAGGGTACACTGAAGCTTTCTTT.

This clonotype was found a few times. The rearrangement uses TRBV12-3 or TRBV12-4 and TRBJ1-5; D gene unclear. The V end was cut by 5 bases, the J end by 7 bases, with 9 bases between. CDR3 length equals 12 residues. CDR3: CASSQRPQPQHF. CDR3 bases: TGTGCCAGCAGTCAAAGGCCACAGCCCCAGCATTTT.

This clonotype was observed a handful of times. V gene TRBV7-2 combines with J gene TRBJ2-1; TRBD2 matches 7 bases. The CDR3 is 15 amino acids. J gave up 4 bases and V 5 bases, and 8 bases lay outside the gene matches. The V gene's germline CDR1 is SGHTA and CDR2 FQGNSA. The CDR3 is CASSLTRAGYNEQFF. The CDR3 coding sequence is TGTGCCAGCAGCCTTACTAGAGCGGGGTACAATGAGCAGTTCTTC.

This clonotype was counted a few times. The V and J genes are TRBV7-6 and TRBJ2-1; 13 bases align to TRBD2. V dropped 1 base and J dropped 0; count of bases not matched to a gene: 12. This CDR3 spans 21 amino acids. Germline V gene sequence: CDR1 SGHVS, CDR2 FNYEAQ. The CDR3 region is CASSLVGEGLAGPSSYNEQFF. DNA for the CDR3: TGTGCCAGCAGCTTAGTAGGGGAGGGACTAGCGGGACCAAGCTCCTACAATGAGCAGTTCTTC.

This clonotype was seen ten or more times. V and J are TRBV29-1 and TRBJ2-2; D is unclear. V was cut by 1 base and J by 4 bases, with 7 bases left in between. The CDR3 is 13 amino acids. Germline V lookup: CDR1 SQVTM, CDR2 ANQGSEA. The CDR3 DNA reads as TGCAGCGTTGAAGTCCAGCTCACCGGGGAGCTGTTTTTT. Its translation is CSVEVQLTGELFF.

This clonotype occurred many times. The chain joins TRBV20-1 to TRBJ1-5, with a tentative D call TRBD1 (6 bases). Trimming cost V 7 bases and J 0 bases, with 13 bases left between them. Looked up from germline, CDR1 is DFQATT and CDR2 is SNEGSKA (reference sequence). The CDR3 is made up of 14 amino acids. The CDR3 sequence: CSVRGTNSNQPQHF. For the CDR3, the DNA is TGCAGTGTAAGGGGGACTAATAGCAATCAGCCCCAGCATTTT.

The chain uses TRBV19 and TRBJ1-2, with 11 bases fitting TRBD1. Germline V CDR1 and CDR2: LNHDA, SQIVND (reference sequence). This CDR3 comprises 15 residues. V lost 4 bases to trimming and J lost 6 bases; unmatched junction nucleotides: 7. This CDR3 is CASSRNQDRGHGYTF. CDR3 DNA: TGTGCCAGTAGTAGAAACCAGGACAGGGGGCATGGCTACACCTTC.

The J gene is TRBJ1-4, the V gene TRBV5-1; no reliable D call. The CDR3 totals 14 residues. Trimming left V 4 bases short and J 1 base short, with 8 bases between. Germline values: CDR1 SGHRS, CDR2 YFSETQ. The CDR3 coding sequence is TGCGCCAGCAGCCGCGGTTTAACTAATGAAAAACTGTTTTTT. It yields the protein CASSRGLTNEKLFF.

This clonotype has only a few counts. The chain is built from TRBV20-1 and TRBJ1-2; D unresolved. Trimming cost V 5 bases and J 2 bases, with 15 bases left between them. The CDR3 is made up of 14 amino acids. From germline, CDR1 is DFQATT and CDR2 SNEGSKA (reference sequence). CDR3 nucleotides: TGCAGTGCTTCCCTCCCTAAATCCAACTATGGCTACACCTTC. It codes for CSASLPKSNYGYTF.

J is TRBJ1-2 and V is TRBV5-1; perhaps TRBD1 as D (6 bases). The germline V gene has CDR1 SGHRS and CDR2 YFSETQ. The CDR3 contains 14 residues. The V end lost 0 bases, the J end lost 8 bases, and 14 bases lay between the germline ends. The CDR3 spells CASSLALTGRGYTF. Written as DNA, the CDR3 is TGCGCCAGCAGCTTGGCCCTGACAGGTCGGGGCTACACCTTC.